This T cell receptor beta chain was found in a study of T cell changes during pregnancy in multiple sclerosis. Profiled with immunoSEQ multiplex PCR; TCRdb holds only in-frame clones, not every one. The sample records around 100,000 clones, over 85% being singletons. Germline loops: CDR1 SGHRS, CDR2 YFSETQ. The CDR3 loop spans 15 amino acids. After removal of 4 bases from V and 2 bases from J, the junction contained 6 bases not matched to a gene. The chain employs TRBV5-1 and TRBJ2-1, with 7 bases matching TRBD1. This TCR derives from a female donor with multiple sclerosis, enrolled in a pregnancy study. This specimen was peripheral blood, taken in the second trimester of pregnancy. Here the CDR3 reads CASSLDRSTYNEQFF. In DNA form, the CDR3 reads TGCGCCAGCAGCCTGGACAGGTCGACCTACAATGAGCAGTTCTTC.